The source of this T cell receptor (beta chain) is a study of identical twins. One entry per CDR3 protein results from TCRdb running MiXCR on the 5' RACE reads. The profile shows around 960,000 distinct CDR3 sequences, over 9% of them singletons. With 9 bases removed from V and 0 bases from J, the gap between germline ends came to 17 bases. Looked up from germline, CDR1 is LNHNV and CDR2 is YYDKDF (reference sequence). This CDR3 has 16 amino acids. In its sample, this clonotype was seen a few times. A further study also used this sample, focusing on yellow fever vaccine responses in identical twins.

The sequence came from a woman younger than 30 in good health. The sequencing input was PBMCs. The chain combines TRBV15 with TRBJ1-4, with TRBD1 as a possible D gene (5 bases). CDR3 coding DNA: TGTGCCACAAACCGGGGCAGGGACCCAACTAATGAAAAACTGTTTTTT. It translates to CATNRGRDPTNEKLFF.